The T cell receptor beta chain under discussion was sequenced for a study of T cells in localized non-small cell lung cancer. Generated by immunoSEQ multiplex PCR, the TCRdb table keeps only in-frame clones and is missing some. In the table there are under 3,500 clones, over 25% of which are singletons. Broader study findings: Heterogeneity within the tumor remains possible, as just one region underwent sequencing. Overall survival was longer when the density of T cells in the blood was higher. Adjacent lung had a median around 60 of the 100 largest tumor clones. Maximal T cell clonality occurred in uninvolved adjacent lung, with tumor ranking below it.

About this clone: Its antigen remains unidentified.

The input for sequencing was lung tumor tissue, taken before any cancer treatment. The TCR sequence derives from a woman between 40 and 69 years old with stage I lung adenocarcinoma.

The CDR3 sequence is CASTTTGGGYGYTF. The DNA for the CDR3 is TGTGCCAGCACTACGACAGGGGGCGGCTATGGCTACACCTTC. The rearrangement links TRBV28 to TRBJ1-2; 10 positions agree with TRBD1. Germline V gene data show CDR1 as MDHEN and CDR2 as SYDVKM. The CDR3 has 14 amino acids. After removal of 7 bases from V and 4 bases from J, the junction contained 6 bases not matched to a gene.